The TCR beta chain described here comes from a study of blood T cell repertoires in COVID-19. Trimming cost V 2 bases and J 3 bases; bases outside gene matches: 4. This CDR3 is 14 amino acids long. The V gene's germline CDR1 is MNHEY and CDR2 SVGAGI. Remarks on this clone: The sample carries other DNA sequences with the same CDR3.

Produced via immunoSEQ multiplex PCR; TCRdb's table is partial and in-frame only. The table has fewer than 250,000 clones, about 82% seen once. The origin of this receptor is a woman in her sixties with active or convalescent COVID-19. The chain recombines TRBV6-5 with TRBJ2-7; TRBD1 matches at 7 bases. The sequenced sample was peripheral blood. The CDR3 region has the DNA TGTGCCAGCAGTTACGGCCGGGACAGCTACGAGCAGTACTTC. It is translated as CASSYGRDSYEQYF.